This passage covers 27 T cell receptor beta chains from one sample sequenced in a study of metastatic and nonmetastatic thyroid tumors. MiXCR reprocessed the PCR reads for TCRdb. The sample carries 30,000 to 45,000 clones, around 30% recorded once. All patients reached thyroid surgery having received no treatment beforehand. Sequencing was performed on blood. The receptors derive from a male donor with papillary thyroid cancer or a benign thyroid nodule (not recorded which). Some clones in this sample may be carry-over from other donors' samples.

This clone was detected a few times. The chain carries TRBV20-1 and TRBJ2-2; 13 nucleotides align to TRBD2. The CDR3 sequence is 19 residues long. The V and J ends lost 1 base and 5 bases, in that order; junction bases with no gene match: 13. Germline CDR1 DFQATT, CDR2 SNEGSKA (reference sequence). The CDR3 loop is CSARAKGGTSGVRTGELFF. In DNA, the CDR3 is TGCAGTGCTAGAGCCAAAGGGGGGACTAGCGGGGTGAGAACCGGGGAGCTGTTTTTT.

The V gene is TRBV12-3 or TRBV12-4, the J gene TRBJ2-7; TRBD1 matches 10 bases. The CDR3 covers 14 residues. V lost 5 bases to trimming and J lost 5 bases; unmatched junction nucleotides: 6. For the CDR3, the DNA is TGTGCCAGCAGTGTGACAGGGGGCTGGAACGAGCAGTACTTC. This codes for CASSVTGGWNEQYF.

Concerning this clone itself: Because the CDR3 is missing its conserved closing phenylalanine or tryptophan, this is likely a read error. The DNA is left out, because the CDR3 cannot be placed on it with certainty; the CDR3 is given as TCRdb lists it. CDR3 residues: CASSLATSRQPFL. This sequence joins TRBV7-9 and TRBJ1-1. Both ends counted, the CDR3 spans 13 residues. Germline values: CDR1 SEHNR, CDR2 FQNEAQ (reference sequence).

The J gene is TRBJ2-7, the V gene TRBV18; 11 nucleotides agree with TRBD2. Germline lookup yields CDR1 KGHSH and CDR2 LQKENI. The V segment lost 6 bases and the J segment 7 bases; nucleotides outside the gene matches: 8. The CDR3 extends over 14 amino acids. CDR3 sequence (DNA): TGTGCCAGCTCCCTAGCGGGAGGCCCCAGGGAGCAGTACTTC. It translates to CASSLAGGPREQYF.

The chain couples TRBV7-9 to TRBJ1-1; D may be TRBD1 (5 bases). This CDR3 has 13 residues. Trimming pared 5 bases from V and 7 bases from J, leaving 14 bases between. Germline V lookup: CDR1 SEHNR, CDR2 FQNEAQ (reference sequence). Here the CDR3 reads CASSPGSSGEAFF. The CDR3 DNA sequence: TGTGCCAGCAGCCCAGGGTCGAGCGGTGAAGCTTTCTTT.

This clone was seen a handful of times. The chain employs TRBV27 and TRBJ2-1; 8 bases are a match to TRBD1. The CDR3 runs 17 residues. CDR1 MNHEY and CDR2 SMNVEV come from the germline V gene (reference sequence). With V trimmed by 3 bases and J by 0 bases, 7 bases remained unmatched. CDR3 sequence (DNA): TGTGCCAGCAGTTTCATGACAGGGGCCAGCTCCTACAATGAGCAGTTCTTC. It translates to CASSFMTGASSYNEQFF.

The chain recombines TRBV20-1 with TRBJ2-1; no definite D call. Trimming stripped 3 bases from V and 0 bases from J, with 6 bases between. The germline gives CDR1 DFQATT, CDR2 SNEGSKA (reference sequence). This CDR3 has 13 residues. The CDR3 DNA reads as TGCAGTGCTAGCGGCCGCTCCTACAATGAGCAGTTCTTC. It is translated as CSASGRSYNEQFF.

Ten or more counts support this clone. The V call is TRBV20-1, the J call TRBJ2-2; 8 positions match TRBD2. CDR1 and CDR2 (germline): DFQATT, SNEGSKA (reference sequence). With V trimmed by 0 bases and J by 3 bases, 3 bases remained unmatched. This CDR3 has 15 residues. The DNA of the CDR3 is TGCAGTGCTAGAGATCTGCGGGAGGACACCGGGGAGCTGTTTTTT. It translates to CSARDLREDTGELFF.

As to this clone: The junction departs from the called germline gene at one end, perhaps through a read error. The V and J genes are TRBV15 and TRBJ1-5, with 10 nucleotides matching TRBD1. The CDR3 is 17 residues long. Germline V gene lookup returns CDR1 LNHNV and CDR2 YYDKDF (reference sequence). DNA for the CDR3: TGTGCTACCAGCAGTTACCGGGACAGGGGAATGAATCAGCCCCAGCATTTT. Protein: CATSSYRDRGMNQPQHF.

For this clone: The junction does not match germline at one end; this may be a read error. The rearrangement uses TRBV7-7 and TRBJ2-5; possible D gene TRBD2, 5 bases. This CDR3 has 14 residues. Per germline, CDR1 SSHAT and CDR2 FNYEAQ (reference sequence). CDR3 nucleotides: TGTGCTAGCAGCTTAGCTCGGGGTGGAGAGACCCAGTACTTC. As protein: CASSLARGGETQYF. The whole variable domain, filled in from reference TRBV7-7 and TRBJ2-5, reads GAGVSQSPRYKVTKRGQDVTLRCDPISSHATLYWYQQALGQGPEFLTYFNYEAQPDKSGLPSDRFSAERPEGSISTLTIQRTEQRDSAMYRCASSLARGGETQYFGPGTRLLVL.

This chain joins TRBV6-2 or TRBV6-3 and TRBJ2-7; D possibly corresponds to TRBD1 (6 bases). Per germline, CDR1 MNHEY and CDR2 SVGEGT. The ends were cut back, 1 base at V and 4 bases at J, with 20 bases in the middle. The CDR3 length is 17 residues. The chain's CDR3 is CASSYLNRVGNRYEQYF. The CDR3 DNA reads TGTGCCAGCAGTTACTTAAACAGGGTTGGGAATAGGTACGAGCAGTACTTC.

The chain is built from TRBV2 and TRBJ2-7, with TRBD2 identical over 8 bases. J lost 2 bases, V lost 3 bases, and 6 bases had no gene match. CDR1 is SNHLY, CDR2 FYNNEI, per germline. This CDR3 is 15 amino acids long. This CDR3 reads CASSETGGPPYEQYF. CDR3 in DNA: TGTGCCAGCAGTGAGACGGGGGGGCCTCCCTACGAGCAGTACTTC.

This clone has a count of ten or more. J is TRBJ2-3 and V is TRBV10-3; D ambiguous. V was clipped by 8 bases and J by 6 bases, with 9 bases between them. In germline, CDR1 is ENHRY, CDR2 SYGVKD. The CDR3 is 11 amino acids. CDR3 protein: CAIAEADTQYF. The CDR3 bases are TGTGCCATCGCGGAAGCGGATACGCAGTATTTT.

Written as DNA, the CDR3 is TGTGCCAGCAGCTTTCAGCCGACGAACACTGAAGCTTTCTTT. It yields the protein CASSFQPTNTEAFF. The chain recombines TRBV7-2 with TRBJ1-1; D remains ambiguous. Germline V lookup: CDR1 SGHTA, CDR2 FQGNSA. The CDR3 has 14 residues. V was cut by 3 bases and J by 1 base, with 9 bases left in between.

In its sample, this clone ranks as medium-sized (0.01 to 0.1%). The chain combines TRBV28 with TRBJ2-2, with 7 positions matching TRBD1. The CDR3 loop spans 15 amino acids. V dropped 3 bases and J dropped 2; count of bases not matched to a gene: 3. Germline CDR1 and CDR2: MDHEN and SYDVKM. In DNA, the CDR3 is TGTGCCAGCAGTTTTGGGACAGAAAACACCGGGGAGCTGTTTTTT. Protein product: CASSFGTENTGELFF. Full variable domain (rest looked up from reference TRBV28 and TRBJ2-2): DVKVTQSSRYLVKRTGEKVFLECVQDMDHENMFWYRQDPGLGLRLIYFSYDVKMKEKGDIPEGYSVSREKKERFSLILESASTNQTSMYLCASSFGTENTGELFFGEGSRLTVL.

The rearrangement links TRBV27 to TRBJ2-1, with D unresolved. V was trimmed by 4 bases and J by 0 bases, leaving 13 bases between them. Looked up from germline, CDR1 is MNHEY and CDR2 is SMNVEV (reference sequence). The CDR3 has 16 amino acids. This chain's CDR3 is CASSSEPTVSYNEQFF. CDR3 nucleotides: TGTGCCAGCAGTTCCGAACCGACGGTCTCCTACAATGAGCAGTTCTTC.

J is TRBJ2-3 and V is TRBV6-1; no firm D call. V was trimmed by 6 bases and J by 0 bases, leaving 7 bases between them. Germline V CDR1 and CDR2: MNHNS, SASEGT. This CDR3 has 13 residues. The CDR3 DNA follows: TGTGCCAGCAGCCTACTTAGCACAGATACGCAGTATTTT. Its translation: CASSLLSTDTQYF.

This clone was counted ten times or more. Relative to the germline gene, one junction end is altered; a read error may explain this. This chain joins TRBV4-1 and TRBJ1-4; D is ambiguous. The CDR3 extends over 14 amino acids. CDR1 and CDR2 from the germline V gene are MGHRA and YSYEKL. CDR3 protein: CASSQLGSNEELFF. Here the CDR3 DNA reads TGCGCCAGCAGCCAACTAGGCAGCAATGAAGAACTGTTTTTT.

This clone has just a few counts. The V and J genes are TRBV6-1 and TRBJ1-5, with D perhaps matching TRBD1 (5 bases). Germline lookup yields CDR1 MNHNS and CDR2 SASEGT. V lost 3 bases and J 0 bases, leaving 12 bases between the germline ends. CDR3 length: 16 residues. In DNA form, the CDR3 reads TGTGCCAGCAGTGAGGGACCGAGCTATAGCAATCAGCCCCAGCATTTT. Translating it yields CASSEGPSYSNQPQHF.

This clone was picked up a small number of times. The chain has TRBV27 and TRBJ1-1, with 11 bases lining up with TRBD1. CDR1 and CDR2 (germline): MNHEY, SMNVEV (reference sequence). V lost 7 bases and J lost 3; bases outside the gene matches: 16. The CDR3 is 18 amino acids. CDR3 sequence reads: CASIPLCGQGAEDTEAFF. CDR3 bases: TGTGCCAGCATCCCTTTATGTGGACAGGGGGCCGAGGACACTGAAGCTTTCTTT.

Of note for this clone: The junction shows a germline mismatch at one end, possibly a read error. The chain recombines TRBV11-2 with TRBJ1-2; 10 bases line up with TRBD1. The V gene's germline CDR1 is SGHAT and CDR2 FQNNGV. This CDR3 has 17 amino acids. CDR3 DNA: TGTGCCAGCAGCTTAGAGTACGGGACAGGGGTGACCTATGGTTACACCTTC. Its translation is CASSLEYGTGVTYGYTF.

The rearrangement uses TRBV5-1 and TRBJ1-6; TRBD1 agrees at 9 bases. The CDR3 has 15 amino acids. The trim removed 4 bases at V and 6 bases at J, leaving 5 bases unmatched. The germline V gene has CDR1 SGHRS and CDR2 YFSETQ. The CDR3 spells CASSATGGRNSPLHF. DNA of the CDR3: TGCGCCAGCAGCGCTACAGGGGGCCGTAATTCACCCCTCCACTTT. The full variable domain, in which reference TRBV5-1 and TRBJ1-6 provide the parts outside the CDR3, is KAGVTQTPRYLIKTRGQQVTLSCSPISGHRSVSWYQQTPGQGLQFLFEYFSETQRNKGNFPGRFSGRQFSNSRSEMNVSTLELGDSALYLCASSATGGRNSPLHFGNGTRLTVT.

V gene TRBV6-2 or TRBV6-3 combines with J gene TRBJ2-7, with 10 bases fitting TRBD1. V shed 7 bases and J 0 bases; nucleotides not matched to a gene: 18. The CDR3 sequence is 19 residues long. Germline V gene sequence: CDR1 MNHEY, CDR2 SVGEGT. This chain's CDR3 is CASKRAGTGVAGSSYEQYF. The DNA for the CDR3 is TGTGCCAGCAAGAGGGCCGGGACAGGGGTCGCGGGTTCCTCCTACGAGCAGTACTTC.

The chain's CDR3 is CASSQDPDRVYGYTF. DNA for the CDR3: TGCGCCAGCAGCCAAGATCCCGACAGGGTCTATGGCTACACCTTC. The chain has TRBV4-3 and TRBJ1-2; 7 positions match TRBD1. CDR3 length equals 15 residues. CDR1 LGHNA and CDR2 YSLEER come from the germline V gene. V gave up 0 bases and J gave up 4 bases; unmatched junction bases: 5.

The rearrangement links TRBV30 to TRBJ2-6, with D uncertain. Trimming left V 2 bases short and J 7 bases short, with 9 bases between. Germline V gives CDR1 GTSNPN, CDR2 SVGIG (reference sequence). The CDR3 runs to 13 residues. CDR3 region: CAWSMDRANVLTF. The CDR3 DNA follows: TGTGCCTGGAGTATGGACCGTGCCAACGTCCTGACTTTC.

V usage is TRBV20-1 and J usage is TRBJ1-2; possibly TRBD1 for D (5 bases). The germline CDR1 and CDR2 sequences are DFQATT and SNEGSKA (reference sequence). Trimming shortened V by 3 bases and J by 7 bases, and 15 bases separated the two germline ends. This CDR3 contains 13 residues. The CDR3 nucleotides are TGCAGTGCTAGGGTATGGGACTTCGGTGGCTACACCTTC. Translating it yields CSARVWDFGGYTF.

The genes are TRBV11-2 and TRBJ2-3; 8 bases agree with TRBD2. This CDR3 contains 17 residues. CDR1 is SGHAT and CDR2 is FQNNGV in the germline V gene. J lost 2 bases, V lost 2 bases, and 9 bases had no gene match. In DNA, the CDR3 is TGTGCCAGCAGCTTATCCCCGGGACTAGGAGCCACAGATACGCAGTATTTT. Translated: CASSLSPGLGATDTQYF.